The entry below gives a single TCR beta chain sequence along with its context. The antigen it binds to is not known. The record has no base qualities; no much larger clone is one base away. The time point label here, explained by the study, means: baseline before first vaccination. The vaccinee samples were drawn from two UK trials, COV001 and COV002, one of which was a single-blind randomized controlled phase 2/3 trial testing AZD1222 (ChAdOx1 nCoV-19) in healthy adults. For TCRbeta chain sequencing, PBMC samples from trial participants were taken at day 0 and at day 28 after the second dose. The data derive from a study of T cell responses to AZD1222 COVID-19 vaccine (dated by TCRdb to the early 2020s). About the investigation overall: Because spike-specific TCR depth and breadth did not differ between the two schedules, AZD1222 recipients who got a second dose at roughly 4 weeks were pooled with those who got a second dose at roughly 12 weeks. Trial participants were enrolled by age into 18-55, 56-69 and 70-plus year subgroups, with around 150, 28 and 57 TCR-sequenced participants respectively. A total of just over 230 trial participants underwent TCR sequencing, of whom roughly 210 had received two doses of AZD1222 and some 26 had received two doses of the MenACWY control vaccine. Points the paper makes about the study in general: Spike-specific TCR breadth and depth rose significantly after two AZD1222 doses compared with day 0 and with MenACWY recipients. Epitopes outside the regions mutated in the B.1.351 and B.1.1.7 variants were reportedly recognized by nearly half of the unique spike-specific TCRs. Participants were mostly white British, with more females than males. The authors suggested clonal diversity may have been underestimated. In the small 56-69-year group, the increase in depth fell short of significance, most likely because of low power. Vaccine-associated CD4 TCRs spanned the whole spike protein, with dominant responses in regions 160-218 and 743-854. Only five or six AZD1222 recipients were SARS-CoV-2 seropositive at baseline, limiting conclusions about previously exposed vaccinees. Because no day 14 peak-response samples were available, repertoires were characterized only after the peak T cell response.

The CDR3 regions of human TCRbeta chains were analyzed by immunosequencing. The original methods were these. TCRs in the repertoires were compared against a reference library of SARS-CoV-2-specific TCRs that had been generated with the MIRA antigen-specificity platform. Breadth meant the fraction of unique TCRs that were SARS-CoV-2-associated, whereas depth meant the fraction of total T cells that were SARS-CoV-2-associated. Using the MIRA data, every spike-specific TCR was mapped to the spike region that the TCR reacted to and assigned to either a CD4 or a CD8 class. Log10-transformed breadth and depth values were compared by one-way ANOVA with Sidak's multiple comparisons tests. Here the immuneACCESS table is served through TCRdb, limited to in-frame sequences with V and J called. Missing clones are a known gap in these copies; in checked studies unresolved V genes cover under half, and the rest lacks a known reason. V, J and clone size reflect that table, while D and trimming were determined from the DNA. A total of about 190,000 clones appear in this sample, around 93% of them only once. Together, the top ten hold roughly 9.8% of the sample.

The CDR3 covers 13 residues, taking in both the cysteine and the phenylalanine. The read is trimmed to its CDR3 DNA, 39 bases read in frame from base 1. V is reduced by 5 bases and J by 7 bases, leaving a spacing of 13 bases between them. Taken from the germline V gene, the CDR1 and CDR2 loops are SGHDT and YYEEEE. The chain is encoded by TRBV5-6 joined to TRBJ2-1, and TRBD1 may be the D gene, going by 5 matching bases. The sequenced sample was peripheral blood, obtained on day 0 of AZD1222 vaccination. The origin of this receptor is an adult in good health. The CDR3 protein is CASSQGSVNEQFF. The sequence in DNA is TGTGCCAGCAGTCAGGGCTCAGTAAATGAGCAGTTCTTC.